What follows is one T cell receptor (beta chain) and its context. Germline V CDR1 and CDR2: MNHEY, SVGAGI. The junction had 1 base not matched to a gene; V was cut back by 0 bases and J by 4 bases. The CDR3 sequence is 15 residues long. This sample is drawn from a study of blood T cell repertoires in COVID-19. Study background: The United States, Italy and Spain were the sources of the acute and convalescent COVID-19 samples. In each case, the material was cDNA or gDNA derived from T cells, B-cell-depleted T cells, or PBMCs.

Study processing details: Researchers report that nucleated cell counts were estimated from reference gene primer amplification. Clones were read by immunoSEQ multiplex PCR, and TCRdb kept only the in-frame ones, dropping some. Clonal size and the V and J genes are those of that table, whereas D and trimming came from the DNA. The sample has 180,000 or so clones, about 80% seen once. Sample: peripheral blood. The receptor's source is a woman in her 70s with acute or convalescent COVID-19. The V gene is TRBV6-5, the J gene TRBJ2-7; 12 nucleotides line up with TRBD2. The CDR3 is CASSYSGLAGYEQYF. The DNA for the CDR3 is TGTGCCAGCAGTTACTCCGGACTAGCGGGGTACGAGCAGTACTTC.